This TCR beta chain was sequenced for a study of blood T cells in healthy people across ages. As for the study in general: Capture by template switching was about one barcoded beta molecule per two T cells.

Primers used in a second PCR of about 6 to 11 cycles were a sample-barcoded 5' primer and a J-beta primer mix. TCRdb used MiXCR to reprocess the 5' RACE reads, holding one entry per CDR3 protein. The repertoire has around 870,000 distinct CDR3 sequences, under 30% of them found once; the top ten carry roughly 17%. Whole-study findings and limits: Higher diversity and more naive CD4+ cells were features of long-lived donors, compared to aged donors. Diversity figures based on one million T cells were deemed too low.

To note about this clonotype: The antigen is not known.

The sample consisted of blood. This TCR came from an elderly woman in good health.

Written as DNA, the CDR3 is TGTGCCTGGAGTGTACAGGTCGGTGGCTACACCTTC. Protein: CAWSVQVGGYTF. V and J are TRBV30 and TRBJ1-2, with a possible D match to TRBD1 (5 bases). The CDR3 has 12 residues. The V and J ends lost 0 bases and 7 bases respectively, with 9 bases between them. CDR1 is GTSNPN, CDR2 SVGIG, per germline (reference sequence).